A single sample is the source of the 4 T cell receptor beta chains below, sequenced in a study of T-cell reconstitution after alpha-beta-depleted transplantation in children. It was with unique molecular identifiers that the TCRbeta library was prepared. One entry per CDR3 protein, called by TCRdb with MiXCR from the PCR reads. This table has about 1,000,000 distinct CDR3 sequences, 25% to 30% appearing once. The starting material was PBMCs, mostly from graft donor cells, obtained 360 days after TCRalphabeta/CD19-depleted stem cell transplant. The source of these receptors is a boy in the first two years of life who had a stem cell transplant for SCID, so the T cells may come from the graft donor.

This clonotype occurred a few times. The chain recombines TRBV5-1 with TRBJ1-1; D is perhaps TRBD1 (6 bases). V was trimmed by 2 bases and J by 4 bases, leaving 12 bases between them. Looked up from germline, CDR1 is SGHRS and CDR2 is YFSETQ. The CDR3 totals 14 residues. The CDR3 DNA sequence: TGCGCCAGCAGCTTCGCAGGGGAGACCACTGAAGCTTTCTTT. Its translation is CASSFAGETTEAFF.

This clonotype has just one count. A much larger clonotype is one base distant, so this may be a read error. The chain has TRBV6-5 and TRBJ2-7; D not certain. The germline CDR1 and CDR2 sequences are MNHEY and SVGAGI. The CDR3 loop spans 14 amino acids. DNA of the CDR3: TGTGCCAGCAGTTACTCGATGTCGGGCTACGGGCAGTACTTC. This sequence encodes CASSYSMSGYGQYF.

The chain combines TRBV6-2 or TRBV6-3 with TRBJ1-3; D unresolved. Trimming took off 4 bases at V and 5 bases at J, with 21 bases between the two ends. This CDR3 is 17 amino acids long. From germline, CDR1 is MNHEY and CDR2 SVGEGT. The chain's CDR3 is CASSWIGPAELRNTIYF. DNA of the CDR3: TGTGCCAGCAGTTGGATCGGGCCCGCTGAATTACGAAACACCATATATTTT.

The rearrangement joins TRBV12-3 or TRBV12-4 to TRBJ2-5; no firm D call. The CDR3 is 15 residues long. V lost 1 base and J lost 3, with 12 bases in between. Written as DNA, the CDR3 is TGTGCCAGCAGTTTAGTAAGTCCGTCCAAAGAGACCCAGTACTTC. Translated: CASSLVSPSKETQYF.